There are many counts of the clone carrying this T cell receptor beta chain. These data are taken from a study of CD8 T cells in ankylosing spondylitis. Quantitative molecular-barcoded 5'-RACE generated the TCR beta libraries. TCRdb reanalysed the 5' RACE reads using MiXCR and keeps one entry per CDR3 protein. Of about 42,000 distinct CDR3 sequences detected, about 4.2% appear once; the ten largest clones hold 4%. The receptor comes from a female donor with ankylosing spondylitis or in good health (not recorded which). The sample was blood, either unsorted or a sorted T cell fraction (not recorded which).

This chain's CDR3 is CASSVEAGGLTDTQYF. The CDR3 bases are TGTGCCAGCAGCGTAGAGGCGGGGGGCCTCACAGATACGCAGTATTTT. This chain uses TRBV9 with TRBJ2-3; 8 bases line up with TRBD2. The germline V gene has CDR1 SGDLS and CDR2 YYNGEE. There are 16 residues in the CDR3. Losses at the gene ends were 0 bases for V and 2 bases for J; bases not matched to a gene: 5.